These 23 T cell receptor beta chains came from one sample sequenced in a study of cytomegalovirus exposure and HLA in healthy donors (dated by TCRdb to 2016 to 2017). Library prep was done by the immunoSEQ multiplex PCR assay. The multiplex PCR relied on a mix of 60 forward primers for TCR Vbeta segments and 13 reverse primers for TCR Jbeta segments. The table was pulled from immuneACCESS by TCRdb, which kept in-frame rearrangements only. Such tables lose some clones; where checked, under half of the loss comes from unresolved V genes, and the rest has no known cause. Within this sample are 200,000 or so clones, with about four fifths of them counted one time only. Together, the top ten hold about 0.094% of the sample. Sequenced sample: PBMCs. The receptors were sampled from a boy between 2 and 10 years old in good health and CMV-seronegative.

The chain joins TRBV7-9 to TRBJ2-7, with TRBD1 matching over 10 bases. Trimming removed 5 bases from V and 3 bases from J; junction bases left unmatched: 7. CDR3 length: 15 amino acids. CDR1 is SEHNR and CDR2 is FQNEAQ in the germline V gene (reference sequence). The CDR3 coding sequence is TGTGCCAGCAGCCCTCCGACAGGGGGCCTCTACGAGCAGTACTTC. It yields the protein CASSPPTGGLYEQYF.

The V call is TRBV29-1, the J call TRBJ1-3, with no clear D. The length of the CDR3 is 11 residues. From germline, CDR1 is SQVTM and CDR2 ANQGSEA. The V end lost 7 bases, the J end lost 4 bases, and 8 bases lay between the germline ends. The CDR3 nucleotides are TGCAGCGCCCTCCTGGGAAACACCATATATTTT. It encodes CSALLGNTIYF.

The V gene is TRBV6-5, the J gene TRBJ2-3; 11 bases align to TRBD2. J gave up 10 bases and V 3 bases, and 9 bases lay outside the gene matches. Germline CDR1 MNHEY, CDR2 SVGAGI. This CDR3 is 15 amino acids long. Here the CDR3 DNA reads TGTGCCAGCAGTTATAGCGGGGGGGCCCCCATCTCGCAGTATTTT. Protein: CASSYSGGAPISQYF.

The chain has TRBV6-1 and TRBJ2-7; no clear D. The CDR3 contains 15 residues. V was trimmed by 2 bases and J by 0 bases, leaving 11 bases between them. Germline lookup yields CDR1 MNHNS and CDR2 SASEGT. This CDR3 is CASSERGASSYEQYF. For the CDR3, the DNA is TGTGCCAGCAGTGAACGAGGAGCAAGCTCCTACGAGCAGTACTTC.

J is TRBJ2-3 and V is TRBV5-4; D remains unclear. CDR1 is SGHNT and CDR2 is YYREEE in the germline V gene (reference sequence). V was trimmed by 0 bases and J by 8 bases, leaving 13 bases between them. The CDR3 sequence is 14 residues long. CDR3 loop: CASSLDSRQGTQYF. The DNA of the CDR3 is TGTGCCAGCAGCTTGGACTCTAGGCAAGGTACGCAGTATTTT.

CDR3 in amino acids: CASTPGTAYGYTF. The DNA for the CDR3 is TGTGCCAGCACCCCAGGGACAGCCTATGGCTACACCTTC. The rearrangement links TRBV6-1 to TRBJ1-2; 7 nucleotides agree with TRBD1. Per germline, CDR1 MNHNS and CDR2 SASEGT. CDR3 size: 13 residues. V was pared by 7 bases and J by 4 bases, with 6 bases of the junction left unmatched.

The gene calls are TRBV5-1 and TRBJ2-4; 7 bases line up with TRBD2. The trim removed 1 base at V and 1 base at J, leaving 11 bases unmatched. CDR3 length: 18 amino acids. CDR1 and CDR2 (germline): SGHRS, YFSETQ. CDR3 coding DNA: TGCGCCAGCAGCTTGTCCTCGGGGGGACCCCTGGCCAAAAACATTCAGTACTTC. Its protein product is CASSLSSGGPLAKNIQYF. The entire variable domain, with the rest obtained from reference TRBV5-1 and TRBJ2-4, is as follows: KAGVTQTPRYLIKTRGQQVTLSCSPISGHRSVSWYQQTPGQGLQFLFEYFSETQRNKGNFPGRFSGRQFSNSRSEMNVSTLELGDSALYLCASSLSSGGPLAKNIQYFGAGTRLSVL.

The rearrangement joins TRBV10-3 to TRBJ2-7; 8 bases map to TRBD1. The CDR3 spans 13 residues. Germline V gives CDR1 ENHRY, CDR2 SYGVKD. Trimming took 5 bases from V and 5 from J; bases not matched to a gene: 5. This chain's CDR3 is CAISPTGAHEQYF. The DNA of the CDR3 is TGTGCCATCAGTCCGACAGGGGCCCACGAGCAGTACTTC.

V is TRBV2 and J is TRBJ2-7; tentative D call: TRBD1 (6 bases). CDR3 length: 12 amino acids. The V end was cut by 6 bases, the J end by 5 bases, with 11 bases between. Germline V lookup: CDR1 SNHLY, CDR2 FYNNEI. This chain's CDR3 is CASRVQGHEQYF. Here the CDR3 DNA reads TGTGCCAGCAGAGTACAGGGACACGAGCAGTACTTC.

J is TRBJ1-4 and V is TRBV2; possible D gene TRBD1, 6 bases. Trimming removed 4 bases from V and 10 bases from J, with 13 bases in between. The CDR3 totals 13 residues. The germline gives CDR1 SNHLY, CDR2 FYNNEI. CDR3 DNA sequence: TGTGCCAGCAGTGTTACAGGGATGGGAAAACTGTTTTTT. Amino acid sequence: CASSVTGMGKLFF.

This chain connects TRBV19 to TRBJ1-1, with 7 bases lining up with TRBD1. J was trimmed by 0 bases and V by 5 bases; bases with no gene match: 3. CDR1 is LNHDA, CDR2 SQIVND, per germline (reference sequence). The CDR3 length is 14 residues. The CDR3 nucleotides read TGTGCCAGTAGTCCCGGGACAGTGAACACTGAAGCTTTCTTT. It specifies CASSPGTVNTEAFF.

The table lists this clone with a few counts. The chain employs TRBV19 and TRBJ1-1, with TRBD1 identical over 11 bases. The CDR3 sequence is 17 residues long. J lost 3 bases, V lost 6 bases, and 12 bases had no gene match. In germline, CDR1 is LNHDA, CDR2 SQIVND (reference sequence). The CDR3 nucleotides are TGTGCCAGTAGGCACCCCAGGACAGGGGGCTCAGACACTGAAGCTTTCTTT. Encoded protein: CASRHPRTGGSDTEAFF.

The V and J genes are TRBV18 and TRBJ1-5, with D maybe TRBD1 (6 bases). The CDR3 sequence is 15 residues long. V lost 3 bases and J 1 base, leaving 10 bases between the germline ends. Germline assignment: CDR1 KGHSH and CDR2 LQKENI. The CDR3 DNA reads TGTGCCAGCTCACCGACCACAGGGAGCAATCAGCCCCAGCATTTT. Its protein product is CASSPTTGSNQPQHF.

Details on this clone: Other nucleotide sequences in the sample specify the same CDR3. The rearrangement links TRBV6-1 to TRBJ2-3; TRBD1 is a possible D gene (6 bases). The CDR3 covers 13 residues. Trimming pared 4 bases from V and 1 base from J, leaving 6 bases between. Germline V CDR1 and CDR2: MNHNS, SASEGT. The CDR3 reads CASSGQGTDTQYF. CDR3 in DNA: TGTGCCAGCAGTGGACAGGGCACAGATACGCAGTATTTT.

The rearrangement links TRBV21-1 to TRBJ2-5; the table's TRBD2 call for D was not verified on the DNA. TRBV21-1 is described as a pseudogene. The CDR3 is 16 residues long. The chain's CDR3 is CASSKARERGEETQYF. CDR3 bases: TGTGCCAGCAGCAAAGCGCGGGAGCGGGGCGAAGAGACCCAGTACTTC.

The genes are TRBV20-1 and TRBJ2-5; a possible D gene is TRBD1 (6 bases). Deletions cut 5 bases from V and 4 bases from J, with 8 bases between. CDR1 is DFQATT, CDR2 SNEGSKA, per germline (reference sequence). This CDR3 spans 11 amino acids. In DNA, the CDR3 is TGCAGTGCTTGGACAGTAGAGACCCAGTACTTC. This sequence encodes CSAWTVETQYF.

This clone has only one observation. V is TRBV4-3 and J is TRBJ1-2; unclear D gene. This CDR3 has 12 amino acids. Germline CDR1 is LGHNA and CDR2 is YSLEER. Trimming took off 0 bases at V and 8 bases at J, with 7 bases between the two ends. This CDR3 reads CASSQDGYGYTF. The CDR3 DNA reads TGCGCCAGCAGCCAAGACGGGTACGGCTACACCTTC.

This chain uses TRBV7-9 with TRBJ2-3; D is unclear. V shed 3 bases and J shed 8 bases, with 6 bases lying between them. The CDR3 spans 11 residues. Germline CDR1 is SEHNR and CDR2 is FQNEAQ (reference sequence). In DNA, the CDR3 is TGTGCCAGCAGCTTGAGAGGTACGCAGTATTTT. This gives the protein CASSLRGTQYF.

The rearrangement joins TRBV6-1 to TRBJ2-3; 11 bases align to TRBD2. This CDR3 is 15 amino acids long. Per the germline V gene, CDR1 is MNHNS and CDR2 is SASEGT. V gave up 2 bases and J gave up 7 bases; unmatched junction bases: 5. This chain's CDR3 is CASSELAGGLNTQYF. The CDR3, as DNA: TGTGCCAGCAGTGAACTAGCGGGGGGCCTAAATACGCAGTATTTT.

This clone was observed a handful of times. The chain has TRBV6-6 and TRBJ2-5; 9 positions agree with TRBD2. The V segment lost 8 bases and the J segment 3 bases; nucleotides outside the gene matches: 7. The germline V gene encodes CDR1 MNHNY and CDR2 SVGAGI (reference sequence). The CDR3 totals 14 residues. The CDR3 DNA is TGTGCCAGCTTTCGGACTAGCGAGGAAGAGACCCAGTACTTC. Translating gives CASFRTSEEETQYF.

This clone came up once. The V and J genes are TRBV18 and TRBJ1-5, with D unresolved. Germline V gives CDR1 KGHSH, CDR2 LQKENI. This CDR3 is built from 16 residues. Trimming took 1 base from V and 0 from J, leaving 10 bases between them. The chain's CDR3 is CASSPRADYSNQPQHF. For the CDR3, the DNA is TGTGCCAGCTCACCACGGGCAGATTATAGCAATCAGCCCCAGCATTTT.

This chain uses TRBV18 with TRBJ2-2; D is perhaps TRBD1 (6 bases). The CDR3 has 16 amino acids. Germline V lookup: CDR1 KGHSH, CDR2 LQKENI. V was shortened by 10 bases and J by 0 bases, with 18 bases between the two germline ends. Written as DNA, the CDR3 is TGTGCCATCCCGAGGGGGACAACGACGAACACCGGGGAGCTGTTTTTT. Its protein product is CAIPRGTTTNTGELFF.

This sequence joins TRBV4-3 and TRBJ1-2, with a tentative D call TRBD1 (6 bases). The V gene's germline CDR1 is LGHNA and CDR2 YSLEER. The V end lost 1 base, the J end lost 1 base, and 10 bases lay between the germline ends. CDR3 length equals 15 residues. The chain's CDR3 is CASSQAGVLNYGYTF. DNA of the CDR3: TGCGCCAGCAGCCAAGCAGGGGTACTTAACTATGGCTACACCTTC.